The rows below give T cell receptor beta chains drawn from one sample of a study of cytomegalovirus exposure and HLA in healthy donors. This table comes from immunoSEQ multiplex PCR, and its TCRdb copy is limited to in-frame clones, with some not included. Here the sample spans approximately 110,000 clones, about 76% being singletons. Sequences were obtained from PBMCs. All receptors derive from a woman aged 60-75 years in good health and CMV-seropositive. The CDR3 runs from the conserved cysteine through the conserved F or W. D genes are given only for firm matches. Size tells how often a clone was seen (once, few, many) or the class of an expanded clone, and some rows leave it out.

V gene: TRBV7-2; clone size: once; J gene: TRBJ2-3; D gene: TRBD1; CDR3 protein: CASQREGATDTQYF; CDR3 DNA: TGTGCCAGCCAAAGAGAGGGGGCCACGGATACGCAGTATTTT
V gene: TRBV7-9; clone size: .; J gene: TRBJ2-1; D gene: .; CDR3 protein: CASSPRTGPYNEQFF; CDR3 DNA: TGTGCCAGCAGCCCCCGGACTGGGCCGTACAATGAGCAGTTCTTC
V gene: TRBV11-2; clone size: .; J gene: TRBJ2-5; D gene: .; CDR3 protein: CASSLVRDSPRETQYF; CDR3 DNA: TGTGCCAGCAGCTTAGTCCGGGACTCCCCCCGAGAGACCCAGTACTTC
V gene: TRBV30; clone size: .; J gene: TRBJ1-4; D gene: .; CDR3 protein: CAWTSITNEKLFF; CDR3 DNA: TGTGCCTGGACCTCTATAACTAATGAAAAACTGTTTTTT
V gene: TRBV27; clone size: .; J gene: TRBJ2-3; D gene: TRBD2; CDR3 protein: CASSHGLAGGQRDTQYF; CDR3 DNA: TGTGCCAGCAGCCACGGACTAGCGGGGGGGCAACGAGATACGCAGTATTTT
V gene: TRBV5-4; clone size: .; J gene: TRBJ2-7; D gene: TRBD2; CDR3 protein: CASSPGSRAGVTYEQYF; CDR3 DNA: TGTGCCAGCAGCCCCGGCTCGAGGGCGGGAGTGACCTACGAGCAGTACTTC
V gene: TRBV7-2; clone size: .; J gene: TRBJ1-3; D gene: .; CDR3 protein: CASSFSGTGNTIYF; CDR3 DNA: TGTGCCAGCAGCTTTTCCGGGACAGGAAACACCATATATTTT
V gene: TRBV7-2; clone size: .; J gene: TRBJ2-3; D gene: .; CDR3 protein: CASSFLGASTDTQYF; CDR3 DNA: TGTGCCAGCAGCTTCCTAGGTGCTAGCACAGATACGCAGTATTTT
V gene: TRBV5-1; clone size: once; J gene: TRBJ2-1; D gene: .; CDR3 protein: CASSYRGAGDNEQFF; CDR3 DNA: TGCGCCAGCAGCTACCGGGGGGCGGGAGACAATGAGCAGTTCTTC
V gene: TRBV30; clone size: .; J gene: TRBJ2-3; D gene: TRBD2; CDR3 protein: CAWSVAGGTDTQYF; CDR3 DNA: TGTGCCTGGAGTGTGGCGGGAGGCACAGATACGCAGTATTTT